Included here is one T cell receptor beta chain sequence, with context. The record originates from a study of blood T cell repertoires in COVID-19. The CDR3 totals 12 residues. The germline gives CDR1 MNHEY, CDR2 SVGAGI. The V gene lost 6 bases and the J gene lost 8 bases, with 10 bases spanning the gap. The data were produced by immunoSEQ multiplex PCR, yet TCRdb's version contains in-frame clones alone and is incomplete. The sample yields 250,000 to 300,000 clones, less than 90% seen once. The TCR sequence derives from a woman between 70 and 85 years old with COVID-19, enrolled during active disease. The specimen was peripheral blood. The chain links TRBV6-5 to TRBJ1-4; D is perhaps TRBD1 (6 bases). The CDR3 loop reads CASRITGEKLFF. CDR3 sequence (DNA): TGTGCCAGCAGGATTACAGGGGAAAAACTGTTTTTT.